This TCR beta chain originates from a study of vaccination effects on CD4 cells after COVID-19. Findings of the study overall: Infection-derived and vaccine-derived clones contracted markedly late after vaccination. Healthy vaccine recipients' vaccine-induced clones were almost all SARS-CoV-2 mono-reactive.

Germline-derived CDR1 and CDR2 are LGHNA and YNFKEQ. The CDR3 contains 14 residues. Between the trimmed V and J ends, which lost 4 bases and 0 bases, there was a span of 8 bases. Turning to this clone: What it recognizes is unknown.

Produced via immunoSEQ multiplex PCR; TCRdb's table is partial and in-frame only. The sample holds tens of thousands of clones; 78% are singletons and the top ten take about 10%. Sequencing in the ViraFEST assay came after antigen-specific CD4+ T cells had been expanded with viral peptide pools, which were used to stimulate PBMC. Isolating CD4+ T cells followed more than eight days of culture. Each vaccine recipient was nucleocapsid antibody negative and had no prior SARS-CoV-2 infection. The sample consisted of CD4+ T cells from PBMCs cultured with SARS-CoV-2 spike peptides, taken before COVID-19 vaccination. The sequence was obtained from a human donor who received a COVID-19 vaccine. This chain connects TRBV4-2 to TRBJ2-3; possible D gene TRBD2, 7 bases. The CDR3 DNA follows: TGTGCCAGCAGCCCGGGGGGCAGCACAGATACGCAGTATTTT. Amino acid sequence: CASSPGGSTDTQYF.